The 29 T cell receptor beta chains in this list originate from one sample, sequenced in a study of T cell clusters in autoimmune cytopenias. Each sample's input was around 250 ng genomic DNA, roughly 40,000 genome equivalents. TRB rearrangements were amplified by touch-down multiplex PCR with mixed TRB-A/B primers. TCRdb re-called the multiplex PCR reads, yielding one record per CDR3 amino acid sequence without DNA. This table holds around 9,800 distinct CDR3 sequences. These data were likewise used in another study, on T cell repertoires in aging, cancer and after chemotherapy.

Sequencing was carried out using peripheral blood. Every receptor here comes from a human donor in good health.

This clonotype is medium-sized by frequency. V and J are TRBV7-2 and TRBJ2-7; absent DNA, TCRdb's TRBD2 call cannot be checked. The CDR3 covers 15 residues. Germline-derived CDR1 and CDR2 are SGHTA and FQGNSA. CDR3: CASSLGPQGTYEQYF. Together with reference TRBV7-2 and TRBJ2-7, the CDR3 gives the full variable domain: GAGVSQSPSNKVTEKGKDVELRCDPISGHTALYWYRQSLGQGLEFLIYFQGNSAPDKSGLPSDRFSAERTGGSVSTLTIQRTQQEDSAVYLCASSLGPQGTYEQYFGPGTRLTVT.

This clonotype ranks as medium-sized (0.01 to 0.1%) in terms of frequency. The chain couples TRBV6-1 to TRBJ2-7; as DNA is missing, the TRBD1 call by TCRdb cannot be tested. Germline loops: CDR1 MNHNS, CDR2 SASEGT. CDR3 length: 14 amino acids. Here the CDR3 reads CASGVYGGAYEQYF.

This sequence joins TRBV11-2 and TRBJ1-1; TCRdb selects TRBD1, and the lack of DNA leaves this call unchecked. The germline CDR1 and CDR2 sequences are SGHAT and FQNNGV. The length of the CDR3 is 14 residues. This CDR3 reads CASSLSLGNTEAFF.

This rearrangement joins TRBV5-1 to TRBJ2-7; the D gene TCRdb calls, TRBD1, cannot be checked with no DNA. Germline loops: CDR1 SGHRS, CDR2 YFSETQ. The CDR3 runs to 15 residues. CDR3 in amino acids: CASRYGTAASYEQYF.

This sequence joins TRBV30 and TRBJ2-3. This CDR3 has 13 residues. Germline V gene lookup returns CDR1 GTSNPN and CDR2 SVGIG (reference sequence). CDR3 amino acids: CASRGFSTDTQYF.

The chain uses TRBV5-1 and TRBJ2-3; the TRBD2 assignment by TCRdb is unverifiable without DNA. The CDR3 length is 15 residues. Germline V gene data show CDR1 as SGHRS and CDR2 as YFSETQ. The CDR3 sequence: CASSLSSGEADTQYF.

This clonotype shows up as medium-sized by frequency. The V gene is TRBV7-2, the J gene TRBJ2-3; the TCRdb call, TRBD1, lacks DNA for checking. The CDR3 has 17 amino acids. Germline loops: CDR1 SGHTA, CDR2 FQGNSA. CDR3 protein: CASSWMPGQMSTDTQYF. The complete variable domain, with remaining parts taken from reference TRBV7-2 and TRBJ2-3, reads GAGVSQSPSNKVTEKGKDVELRCDPISGHTALYWYRQSLGQGLEFLIYFQGNSAPDKSGLPSDRFSAERTGGSVSTLTIQRTQQEDSAVYLCASSWMPGQMSTDTQYFGPGTRLTVL.

The V gene is TRBV5-1, the J gene TRBJ1-1. From germline, CDR1 is SGHRS and CDR2 YFSETQ. This CDR3 region has 13 residues. The chain's CDR3 is CASSLEITGEAFF.

In terms of frequency, this clonotype is medium-sized. This chain uses TRBV7-3 with TRBJ2-1. The CDR3 is 12 amino acids. In germline, CDR1 is SGHTA, CDR2 FQGTGA. This CDR3 reads CASSSNNNEQFF.

This sequence joins TRBV7-2 and TRBJ1-3; with no DNA, the TCRdb D assignment of TRBD1 cannot be verified. The CDR3 contains 16 residues. Germline CDR1 reads SGHTA; CDR2 reads FQGNSA. CDR3: CASSLGQSDSGNTIYF.

The rearrangement uses TRBV11-2 and TRBJ2-2; TCRdb names TRBD1, which stays unverified in the absence of DNA. The CDR3 totals 16 residues. Looked up from germline, CDR1 is SGHAT and CDR2 is FQNNGV. The CDR3 protein is CASSSKRQGFTGELFF.

This sequence joins TRBV4-2 and TRBJ2-2; TCRdb names TRBD1, which stays unverified in the absence of DNA. CDR1 LGHNA and CDR2 YNFKEQ come from the germline V gene. The CDR3 has 15 amino acids. The CDR3 reads CASSQGQGTFGELFF.

This chain connects TRBV20-1 to TRBJ1-5; TCRdb's assignment of TRBD1 cannot be checked, as there is no DNA. Germline values: CDR1 DFQATT, CDR2 SNEGSKA (reference sequence). The CDR3 has 13 amino acids. The CDR3 sequence: CSAATASNQPQHF.

The V and J genes are TRBV20-1 and TRBJ2-3. This CDR3 has 14 amino acids. Germline V lookup: CDR1 DFQATT, CDR2 SNEGSKA (reference sequence). CDR3 loop: CSAQIFGGADTQYF.

This clonotype is labeled medium-sized based on frequency. The chain couples TRBV19 to TRBJ1-4; there is no DNA to check the TCRdb D call of TRBD1. The CDR3 runs 13 residues. Germline V gene sequence: CDR1 LNHDA, CDR2 SQIVND (reference sequence). The CDR3 sequence: CARSRDNNEKLFF.

The chain is built from TRBV12-5 and TRBJ2-1; TCRdb returns TRBD1, unconfirmable since there is no DNA. CDR3 length: 16 amino acids. The germline gives CDR1 LGHNT, CDR2 FRNRAP. CDR3 protein: CASGLPSGQGMNEQFF.

The rearrangement links TRBV20-1 to TRBJ1-5. Germline values: CDR1 DFQATT, CDR2 SNEGSKA (reference sequence). CDR3 size: 13 residues. CDR3 residues: CSARGFSNQPQHF.

The chain has TRBV6-4 and TRBJ2-3. The CDR3 has 15 amino acids. In germline, CDR1 is MRHNA, CDR2 SNTAGT. CDR3: CASSDSSGGTDTQYF.

J is TRBJ2-3 and V is TRBV6-1; TCRdb names TRBD2, which stays unverified in the absence of DNA. CDR1 is MNHNS, CDR2 SASEGT, per germline. This CDR3 contains 17 residues. The CDR3 loop reads CASSEAGAGRSTDTQYF.

The V gene is TRBV7-9, the J gene TRBJ1-1; the TRBD1 assignment by TCRdb is unverifiable without DNA. The CDR3 contains 16 residues. Germline CDR1 and CDR2: SEHNR and FQNEAQ (reference sequence). The CDR3 loop reads CASSPGTGGDNTEAFF. The full variable domain, with the rest looked up from reference TRBV7-9 and TRBJ1-1, is DTGVSQNPRHKITKRGQNVTFRCDPISEHNRLYWYRQTLGQGPEFLTYFQNEAQLEKSRLLSDRFSAERPKGSFSTLEIQRTEQGDSAMYLCASSPGTGGDNTEAFFGQGTRLTVV.

Measured by frequency, this clonotype is medium-sized (0.01 to 0.1%). The V call is TRBV7-9, the J call TRBJ2-1; TCRdb returns TRBD2, unconfirmable since there is no DNA. This CDR3 spans 13 amino acids. Germline CDR1 reads SEHNR; CDR2 reads FQNEAQ (reference sequence). CDR3 residues: CASSLGGLNEQFF.

V usage is TRBV5-4 and J usage is TRBJ2-5; as DNA is missing, the TRBD1 call by TCRdb cannot be tested. The CDR3 runs 13 residues. CDR1 is SGHNT and CDR2 is YYREEE in the germline V gene (reference sequence). This CDR3 is CASSPDRGETQYF.

The rearrangement uses TRBV6-4 and TRBJ2-7; the TRBD1 assignment by TCRdb is unverifiable without DNA. There are 14 residues in the CDR3. CDR1 is MRHNA, CDR2 SNTAGT, per germline. This CDR3 is CASRRQGIIDEQFF.

The chain uses TRBV2 and TRBJ1-1; checking the TCRdb D call of TRBD1 is not possible without DNA. Germline-derived CDR1 and CDR2 are SNHLY and FYNNEI. This CDR3 spans 14 amino acids. The CDR3 reads CASSARWGAGEAFF.

Measured by frequency, this clonotype is medium-sized. The CDR3 is CSVLVGANQPQHF. This chain links TRBV29-1 with TRBJ1-5; TCRdb lists TRBD1, though no DNA is available to test this call. In germline, CDR1 is SQVTM, CDR2 ANQGSEA. This CDR3 spans 13 amino acids.

The chain recombines TRBV5-5 with TRBJ2-3; TCRdb calls TRBD2, which cannot be checked without DNA. Germline V CDR1 and CDR2: SGHKS, YYEKEE (reference sequence). The CDR3 spans 15 residues. The CDR3: CASSSVGTVTDTQYF.

This clonotype ranks as medium-sized in terms of frequency. The chain employs TRBV12-3 or TRBV12-4 and TRBJ2-3. The CDR3 runs to 14 residues. The CDR3 here is CASSLAGGTDTQYF.

This clonotype registers large (0.1 to 1%) by frequency. This rearrangement joins TRBV19 to TRBJ1-3; the D call from TCRdb, TRBD1, cannot be confirmed without DNA. The CDR3 consists of 14 residues. Germline-derived CDR1 and CDR2 are LNHDA and SQIVND (reference sequence). CDR3 residues: CASSTGQGGNTIYF.

The J gene is TRBJ2-1, the V gene TRBV19; there is no DNA to check the TCRdb D call of TRBD2. From germline, CDR1 is LNHDA and CDR2 SQIVND (reference sequence). This CDR3 is built from 16 residues. The CDR3 sequence is CASSSLSGGVYNEQFF.